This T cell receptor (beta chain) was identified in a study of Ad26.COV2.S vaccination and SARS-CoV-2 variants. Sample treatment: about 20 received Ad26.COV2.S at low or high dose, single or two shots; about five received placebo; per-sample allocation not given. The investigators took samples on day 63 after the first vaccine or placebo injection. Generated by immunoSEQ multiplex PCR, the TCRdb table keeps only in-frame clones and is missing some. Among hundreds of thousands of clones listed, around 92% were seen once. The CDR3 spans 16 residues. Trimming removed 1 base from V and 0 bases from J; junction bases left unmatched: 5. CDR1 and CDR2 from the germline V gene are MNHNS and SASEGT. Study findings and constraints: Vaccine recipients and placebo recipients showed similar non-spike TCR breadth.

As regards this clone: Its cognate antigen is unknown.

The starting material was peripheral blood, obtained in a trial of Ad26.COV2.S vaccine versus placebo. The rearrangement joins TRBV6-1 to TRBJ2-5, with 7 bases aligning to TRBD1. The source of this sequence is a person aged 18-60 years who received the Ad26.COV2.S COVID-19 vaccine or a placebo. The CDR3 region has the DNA TGTGCCAGCAGTGAAGGGGGACAGCCATACCAAGAGACCCAGTACTTC. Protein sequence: CASSEGGQPYQETQYF.